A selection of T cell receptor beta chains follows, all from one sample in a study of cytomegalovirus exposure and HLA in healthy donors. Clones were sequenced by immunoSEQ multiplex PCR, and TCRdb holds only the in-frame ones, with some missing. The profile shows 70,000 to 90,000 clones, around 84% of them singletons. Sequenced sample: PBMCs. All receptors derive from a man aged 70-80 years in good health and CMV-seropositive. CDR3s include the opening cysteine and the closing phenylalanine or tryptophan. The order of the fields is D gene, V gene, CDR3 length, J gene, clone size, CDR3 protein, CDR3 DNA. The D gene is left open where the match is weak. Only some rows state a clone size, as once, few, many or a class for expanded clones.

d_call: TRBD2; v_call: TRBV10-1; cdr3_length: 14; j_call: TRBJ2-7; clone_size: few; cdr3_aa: CASSESGKSHEQYF; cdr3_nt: TGCGCCAGCAGTGAGAGCGGGAAGTCCCACGAGCAGTACTTC
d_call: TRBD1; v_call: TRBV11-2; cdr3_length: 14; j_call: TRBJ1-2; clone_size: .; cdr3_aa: CASSLQGALYGYTF; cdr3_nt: TGTGCCAGCAGCTTACAGGGGGCTCTCTATGGCTACACCTTC
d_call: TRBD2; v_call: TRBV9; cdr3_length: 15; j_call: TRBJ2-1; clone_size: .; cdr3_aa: CASSLRLAGHNEQFF; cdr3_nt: TGTGCCAGCAGCCTACGACTAGCGGGACACAATGAGCAGTTCTTC
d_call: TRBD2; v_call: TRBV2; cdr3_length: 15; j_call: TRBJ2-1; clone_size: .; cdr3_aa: CASNYLAGINNEQFF; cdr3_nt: TGTGCCAGCAATTACCTAGCGGGGATCAACAATGAGCAGTTCTTC
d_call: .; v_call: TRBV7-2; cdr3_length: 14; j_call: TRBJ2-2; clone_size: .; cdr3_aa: CASSLATGSGELFF; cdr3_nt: TGTGCCAGCAGCTTAGCGACGGGTTCCGGGGAGCTGTTTTTT
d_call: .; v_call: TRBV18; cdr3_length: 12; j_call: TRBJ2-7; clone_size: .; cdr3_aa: CASSPGGYEQYF; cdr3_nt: TGTGCCAGCTCACCAGGAGGCTACGAGCAGTACTTC
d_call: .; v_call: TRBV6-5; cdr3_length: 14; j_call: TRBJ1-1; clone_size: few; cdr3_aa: CASRRKGVSTEAFF; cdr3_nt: TGTGCCAGCAGAAGAAAGGGGGTTAGCACTGAAGCTTTCTTT
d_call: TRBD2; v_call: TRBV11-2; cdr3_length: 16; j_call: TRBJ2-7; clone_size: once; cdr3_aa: CASSLDQGLAGVEQYF; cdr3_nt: TGTGCCAGCAGCTTAGATCAGGGACTAGCGGGGGTGGAGCAGTACTTC
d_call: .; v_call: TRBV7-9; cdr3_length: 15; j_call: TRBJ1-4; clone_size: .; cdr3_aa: CASSPLSLGGEKLFF; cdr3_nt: TGTGCCAGCAGCCCCCTTTCGCTAGGCGGTGAAAAACTGTTTTTT
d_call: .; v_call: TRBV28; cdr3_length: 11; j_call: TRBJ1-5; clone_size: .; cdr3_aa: CASSFSGTQHF; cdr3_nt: TGTGCCAGCAGTTTCTCGGGGACCCAGCATTTT
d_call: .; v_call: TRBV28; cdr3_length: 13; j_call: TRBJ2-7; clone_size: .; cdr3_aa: CASRRQRAYEQYF; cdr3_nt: TGTGCCAGCAGGAGACAGAGAGCCTACGAGCAGTACTTC
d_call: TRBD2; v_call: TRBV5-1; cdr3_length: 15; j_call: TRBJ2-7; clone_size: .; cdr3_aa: CASSLKREYSYEQYF; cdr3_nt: TGCGCCAGCAGCTTGAAGCGGGAGTACTCCTACGAGCAGTACTTC
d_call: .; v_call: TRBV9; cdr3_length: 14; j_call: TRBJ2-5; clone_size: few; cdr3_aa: CASSVGGLQETQYF; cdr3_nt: TGTGCCAGCAGCGTAGGAGGCTTGCAAGAGACCCAGTACTTC
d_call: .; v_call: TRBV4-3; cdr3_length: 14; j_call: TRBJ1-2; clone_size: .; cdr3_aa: CASSQGVGGNGYTF; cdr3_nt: TGCGCCAGCAGCCAAGGGGTGGGCGGGAACGGCTACACCTTC
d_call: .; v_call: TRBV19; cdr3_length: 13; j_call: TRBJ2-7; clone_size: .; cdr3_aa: CASSITPGDEQYF; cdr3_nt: TGTGCCAGTAGTATAACTCCCGGAGACGAGCAGTACTTC
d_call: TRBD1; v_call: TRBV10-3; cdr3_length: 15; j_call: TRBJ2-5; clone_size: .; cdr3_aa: CAISESRQGAETQYF; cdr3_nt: TGTGCCATCAGTGAGTCGAGACAGGGGGCGGAGACCCAGTACTTC
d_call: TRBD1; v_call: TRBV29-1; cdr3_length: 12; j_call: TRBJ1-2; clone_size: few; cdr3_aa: CSVGGQNYGYTF; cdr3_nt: TGCAGCGTTGGGGGACAGAACTATGGCTACACCTTC
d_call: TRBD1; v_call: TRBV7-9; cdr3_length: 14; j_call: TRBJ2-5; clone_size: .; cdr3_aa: CASSSRDRSVTQYF; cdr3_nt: TGTGCCAGCAGCTCCCGGGACAGGTCTGTGACCCAGTACTTC
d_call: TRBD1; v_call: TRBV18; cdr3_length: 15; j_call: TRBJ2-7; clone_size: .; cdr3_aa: CASSPGRDRGVEQYF; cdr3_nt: TGTGCCAGCTCACCCGGCCGGGACAGGGGCGTCGAGCAGTACTTC
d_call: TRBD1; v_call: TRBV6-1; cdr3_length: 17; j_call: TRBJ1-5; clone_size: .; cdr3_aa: CASSGRRVRGFDQPQHF; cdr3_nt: TGTGCCAGCAGTGGACGTCGGGTCAGGGGGTTCGATCAGCCCCAGCATTTT
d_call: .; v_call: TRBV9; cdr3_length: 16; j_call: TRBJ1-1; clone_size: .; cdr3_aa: CASSGPDLPLGTEAFF; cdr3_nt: TGTGCCAGCAGCGGCCCTGACCTTCCACTCGGGACTGAAGCTTTCTTT
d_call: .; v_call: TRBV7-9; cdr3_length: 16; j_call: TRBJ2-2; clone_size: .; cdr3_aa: CASSPHRSGYTGELFF; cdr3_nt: TGTGCCAGCAGCCCACATCGAAGCGGATACACCGGGGAGCTGTTTTTT
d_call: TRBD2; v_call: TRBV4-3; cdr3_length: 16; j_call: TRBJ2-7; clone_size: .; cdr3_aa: CASSWGTSGGAGEQYF; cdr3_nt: TGCGCCAGCAGCTGGGGGACTAGCGGGGGGGCAGGAGAGCAGTACTTC
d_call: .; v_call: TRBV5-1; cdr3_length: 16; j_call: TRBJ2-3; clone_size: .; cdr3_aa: CASSPPQGSSTDTQYF; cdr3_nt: TGCGCCAGCAGCCCACCACAGGGATCCAGCACAGATACGCAGTATTTT
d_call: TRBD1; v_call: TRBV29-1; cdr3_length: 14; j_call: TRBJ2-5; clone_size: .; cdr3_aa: CSVGGQGAMETQYF; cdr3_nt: TGCAGCGTTGGAGGACAGGGGGCTATGGAGACCCAGTACTTC
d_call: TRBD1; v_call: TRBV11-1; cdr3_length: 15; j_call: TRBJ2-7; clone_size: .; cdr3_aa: CASSLTQGQGYEQYF; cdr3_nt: TGTGCCAGCAGCCTGACACAGGGACAGGGCTACGAGCAGTACTTC
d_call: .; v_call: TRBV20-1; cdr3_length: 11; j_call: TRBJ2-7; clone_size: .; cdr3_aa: CSGQGFGEQYF; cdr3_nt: TGCAGTGGTCAGGGGTTTGGGGAGCAGTACTTC
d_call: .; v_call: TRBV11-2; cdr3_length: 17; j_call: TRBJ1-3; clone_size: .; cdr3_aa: CASSLDSVSGSGNTIYF; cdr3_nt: TGTGCCAGCAGCTTAGATTCGGTATCGGGATCTGGAAACACCATATATTTT
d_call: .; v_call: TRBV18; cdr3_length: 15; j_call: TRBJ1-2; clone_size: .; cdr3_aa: CASSPPSGRGYGYTF; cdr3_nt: TGTGCCAGCTCACCACCGTCAGGAAGAGGGTATGGCTACACCTTC
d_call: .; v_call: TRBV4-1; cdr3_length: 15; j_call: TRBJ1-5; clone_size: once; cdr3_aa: CASSQDGSGNQPQHF; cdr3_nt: TGCGCCAGCAGCCAAGATGGGTCAGGGAATCAGCCCCAGCATTTT
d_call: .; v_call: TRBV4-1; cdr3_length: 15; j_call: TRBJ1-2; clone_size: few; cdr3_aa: CASSQGLSNGYGYTF; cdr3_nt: TGCGCCAGCAGCCAAGGGCTGTCCAATGGTTATGGCTACACCTTC
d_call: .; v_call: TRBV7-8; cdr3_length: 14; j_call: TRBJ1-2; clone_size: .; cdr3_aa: CASSLAAGGEGYTF; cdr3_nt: TGTGCCAGCAGCTTAGCTGCGGGGGGCGAGGGCTACACCTTC
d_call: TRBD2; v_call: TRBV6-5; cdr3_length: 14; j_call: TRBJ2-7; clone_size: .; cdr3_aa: CASRGTSGTYEQYF; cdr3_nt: TGTGCCAGCAGGGGGACTAGCGGAACGTACGAGCAGTACTTC
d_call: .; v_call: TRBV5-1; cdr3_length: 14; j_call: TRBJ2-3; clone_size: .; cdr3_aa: CASSSGHSTDTQYF; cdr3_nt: TGCGCCAGCAGCTCTGGCCATAGCACAGATACGCAGTATTTT
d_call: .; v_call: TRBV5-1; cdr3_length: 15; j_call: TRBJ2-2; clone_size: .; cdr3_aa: CASSLALHQTGELFF; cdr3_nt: TGCGCCAGCAGCTTGGCTCTCCACCAGACCGGGGAGCTGTTTTTT
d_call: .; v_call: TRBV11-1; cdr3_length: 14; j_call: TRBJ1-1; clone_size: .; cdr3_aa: CASSAEAGETEAFF; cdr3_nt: TGTGCCAGCAGTGCCGAGGCAGGGGAGACTGAAGCTTTCTTT
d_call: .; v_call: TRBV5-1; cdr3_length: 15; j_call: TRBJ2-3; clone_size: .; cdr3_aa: CASSLATGSTDTQYF; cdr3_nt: TGCGCCAGCAGCTTGGCCACAGGGAGCACAGATACGCAGTATTTT
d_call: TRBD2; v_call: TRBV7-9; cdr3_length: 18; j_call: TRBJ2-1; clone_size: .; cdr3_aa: CASSLKGRVAGFRNEQFF; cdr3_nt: TGTGCCAGCAGCTTAAAGGGACGGGTAGCGGGGTTTCGTAATGAGCAGTTCTTC
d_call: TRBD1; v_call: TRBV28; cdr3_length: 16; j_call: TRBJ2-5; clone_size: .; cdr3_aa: CASSPLGTGGRETQYF; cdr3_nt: TGTGCCAGCAGTCCACTGGGGACAGGGGGTCGGGAGACCCAGTACTTC
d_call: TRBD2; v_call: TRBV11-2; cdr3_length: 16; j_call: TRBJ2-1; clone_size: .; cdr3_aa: CASRHYGTRAYNEQFF; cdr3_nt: TGTGCCAGCAGACATTACGGGACTAGGGCGTACAATGAGCAGTTCTTC
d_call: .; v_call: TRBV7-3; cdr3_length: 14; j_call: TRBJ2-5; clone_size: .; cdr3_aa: CASSRGGIQETQYF; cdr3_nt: TGTGCCAGCAGTAGGGGGGGGATCCAAGAGACCCAGTACTTC
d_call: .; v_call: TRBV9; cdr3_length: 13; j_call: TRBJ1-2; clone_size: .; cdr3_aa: CASSVADSYGYTF; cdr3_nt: TGTGCCAGCAGCGTAGCTGACAGCTATGGCTACACCTTC
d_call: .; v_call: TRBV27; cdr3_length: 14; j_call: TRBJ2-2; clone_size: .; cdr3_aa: CASSRQANTGELFF; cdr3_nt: TGTGCCAGCAGCCGACAGGCGAACACCGGGGAGCTGTTTTTT
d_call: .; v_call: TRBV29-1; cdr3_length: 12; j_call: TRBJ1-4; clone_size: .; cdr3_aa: CSVEGPDEKLFF; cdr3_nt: TGCAGCGTTGAAGGTCCGGATGAAAAACTGTTTTTT
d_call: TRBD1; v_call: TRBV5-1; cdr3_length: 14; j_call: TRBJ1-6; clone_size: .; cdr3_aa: CASSLGQGGSPLHF; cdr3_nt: TGCGCCAGCAGCTTGGGACAGGGGGGTTCACCCCTCCACTTT
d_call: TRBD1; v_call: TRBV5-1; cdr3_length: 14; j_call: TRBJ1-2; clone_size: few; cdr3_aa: CASSVGQARDGYTF; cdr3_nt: TGCGCCAGCAGCGTGGGACAGGCAAGGGATGGCTACACCTTC
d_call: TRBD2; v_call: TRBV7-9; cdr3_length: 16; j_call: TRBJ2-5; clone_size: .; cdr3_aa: CASSFWTGGAGETQYF; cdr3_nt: TGTGCCAGCAGCTTTTGGACCGGGGGGGCGGGTGAGACCCAGTACTTC
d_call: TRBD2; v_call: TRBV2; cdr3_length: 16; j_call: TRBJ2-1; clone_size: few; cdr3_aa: CASTGGLAGVINEQFF; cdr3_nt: TGTGCCAGCACCGGCGGCCTAGCGGGGGTGATAAATGAGCAGTTCTTC
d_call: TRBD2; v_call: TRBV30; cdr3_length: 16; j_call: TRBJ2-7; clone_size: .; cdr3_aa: CAWRGTSGRTIYEQYF; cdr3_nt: TGTGCCTGGAGGGGGACTAGCGGGAGGACAATATACGAGCAGTACTTC
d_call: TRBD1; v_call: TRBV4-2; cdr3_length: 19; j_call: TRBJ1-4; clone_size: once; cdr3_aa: CASSQGHTQGETTNEKLFF; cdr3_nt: TGTGCCAGCAGCCAAGGGCATACACAGGGGGAGACAACTAATGAAAAACTGTTTTTT
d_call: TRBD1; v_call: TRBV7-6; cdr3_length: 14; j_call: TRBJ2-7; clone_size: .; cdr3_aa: CASSLAGQSYEQYF; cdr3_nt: TGTGCCAGCAGCTTAGCGGGACAGTCCTACGAGCAGTACTTC
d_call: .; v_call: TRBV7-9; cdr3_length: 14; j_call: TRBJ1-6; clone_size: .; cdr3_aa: CASNVSSYNSPLHF; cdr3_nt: TGTGCCAGCAACGTTAGCTCCTATAATTCACCCCTCCACTTT
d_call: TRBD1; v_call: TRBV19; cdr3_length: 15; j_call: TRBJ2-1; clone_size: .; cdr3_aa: CASSVRPGQGREQFF; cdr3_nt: TGTGCCAGTAGTGTTCGGCCGGGACAGGGGAGGGAGCAGTTCTTC
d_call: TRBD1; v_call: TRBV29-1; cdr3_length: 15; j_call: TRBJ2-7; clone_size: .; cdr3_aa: CSVVLRDRGFYEQYF; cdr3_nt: TGCAGCGTCGTATTGAGGGACAGGGGGTTCTACGAGCAGTACTTC
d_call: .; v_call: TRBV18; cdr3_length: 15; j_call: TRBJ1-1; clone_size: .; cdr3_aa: CASSPPPLQETEAFF; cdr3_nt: TGTGCCAGCTCACCACCACCCCTACAGGAGACTGAAGCTTTCTTT